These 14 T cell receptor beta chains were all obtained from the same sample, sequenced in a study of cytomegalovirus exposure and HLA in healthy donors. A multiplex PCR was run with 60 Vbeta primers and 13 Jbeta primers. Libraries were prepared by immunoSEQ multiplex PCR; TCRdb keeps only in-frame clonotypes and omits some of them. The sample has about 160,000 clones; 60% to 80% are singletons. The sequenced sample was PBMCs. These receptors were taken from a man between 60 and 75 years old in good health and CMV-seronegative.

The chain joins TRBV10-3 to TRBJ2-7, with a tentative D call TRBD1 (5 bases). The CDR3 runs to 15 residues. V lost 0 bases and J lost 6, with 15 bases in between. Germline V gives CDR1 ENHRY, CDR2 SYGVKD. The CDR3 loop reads CAISESWQGQSEQYF. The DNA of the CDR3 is TGTGCCATCAGTGAGTCCTGGCAGGGTCAGTCCGAGCAGTACTTC.

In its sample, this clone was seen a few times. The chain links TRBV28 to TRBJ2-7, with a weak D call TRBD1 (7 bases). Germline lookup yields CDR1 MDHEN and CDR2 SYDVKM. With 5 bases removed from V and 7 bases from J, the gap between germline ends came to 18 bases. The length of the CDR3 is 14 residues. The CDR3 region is CASSIGQARGEQYF. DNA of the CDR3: TGTGCCAGCAGTATAGGACAGGCCCGGGGGGAGCAGTACTTC.

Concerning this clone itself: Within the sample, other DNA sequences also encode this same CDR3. The CDR3 sequence is CASSFTGGAGNTIYF. DNA for the CDR3: TGTGCCAGCAGCTTTACAGGGGGCGCCGGAAACACCATATATTTT. The chain recombines TRBV7-2 with TRBJ1-3, with 9 bases matching TRBD1. The CDR3 length is 15 residues. V lost 3 bases and J lost 4; bases outside the gene matches: 4. CDR1 SGHTA and CDR2 FQGNSA come from the germline V gene.

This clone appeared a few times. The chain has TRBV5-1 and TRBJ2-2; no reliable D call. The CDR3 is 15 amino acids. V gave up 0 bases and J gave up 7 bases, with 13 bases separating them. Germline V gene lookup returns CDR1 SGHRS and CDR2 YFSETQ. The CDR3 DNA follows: TGCGCCAGCAGCTTGGCTCCTGCTGAGGACGGGGAGCTGTTTTTT. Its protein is CASSLAPAEDGELFF.

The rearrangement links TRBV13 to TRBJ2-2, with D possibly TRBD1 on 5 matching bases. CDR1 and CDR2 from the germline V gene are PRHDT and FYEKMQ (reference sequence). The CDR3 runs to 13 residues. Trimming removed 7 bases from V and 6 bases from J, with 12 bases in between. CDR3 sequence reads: CASTLTASGELFF. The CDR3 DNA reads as TGTGCCAGCACTTTGACAGCCTCCGGGGAGCTGTTTTTT.

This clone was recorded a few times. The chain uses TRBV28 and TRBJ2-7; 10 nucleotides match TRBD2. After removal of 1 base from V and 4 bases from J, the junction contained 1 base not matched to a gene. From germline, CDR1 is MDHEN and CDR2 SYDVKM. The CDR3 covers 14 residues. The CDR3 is CASSLLAGGYEQYF. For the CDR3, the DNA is TGTGCCAGCAGTTTATTAGCGGGGGGTTACGAGCAGTACTTC.

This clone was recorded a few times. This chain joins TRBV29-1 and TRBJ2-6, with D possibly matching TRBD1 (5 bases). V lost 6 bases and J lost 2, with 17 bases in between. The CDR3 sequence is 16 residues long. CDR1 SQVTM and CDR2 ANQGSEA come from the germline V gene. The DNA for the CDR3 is TGCAGCGTCTCTCTAAGTGCAGGGACTGGGGCCAACGTCCTGACTTTC. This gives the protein CSVSLSAGTGANVLTF.

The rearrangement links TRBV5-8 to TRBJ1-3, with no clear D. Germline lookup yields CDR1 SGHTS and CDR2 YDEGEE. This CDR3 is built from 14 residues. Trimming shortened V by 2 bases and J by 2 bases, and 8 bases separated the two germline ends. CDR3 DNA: TGTGCCAGCAGCTTTCTACGGGCTGGAAACACCATATATTTT. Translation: CASSFLRAGNTIYF.

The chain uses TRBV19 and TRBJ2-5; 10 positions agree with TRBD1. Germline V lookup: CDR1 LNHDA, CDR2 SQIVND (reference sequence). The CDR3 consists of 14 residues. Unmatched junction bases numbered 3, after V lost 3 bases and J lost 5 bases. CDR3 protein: CASSILDRGETQYF. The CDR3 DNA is TGTGCCAGTAGTATTCTGGACAGGGGGGAGACCCAGTACTTC. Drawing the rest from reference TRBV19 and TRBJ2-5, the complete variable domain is DGGITQSPKYLFRKEGQNVTLSCEQNLNHDAMYWYRQDPGQGLRLIYYSQIVNDFQKGDIAEGYSVSREKKESFPLTVTSAQKNPTAFYLCASSILDRGETQYFGPGTRLLVL.

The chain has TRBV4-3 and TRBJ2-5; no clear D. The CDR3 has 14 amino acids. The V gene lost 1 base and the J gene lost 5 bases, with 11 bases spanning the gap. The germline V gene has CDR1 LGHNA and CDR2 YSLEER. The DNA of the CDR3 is TGCGCCAGCAGCCAAGCGCCAGGTGGGGAGACCCAGTACTTC. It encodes CASSQAPGGETQYF.

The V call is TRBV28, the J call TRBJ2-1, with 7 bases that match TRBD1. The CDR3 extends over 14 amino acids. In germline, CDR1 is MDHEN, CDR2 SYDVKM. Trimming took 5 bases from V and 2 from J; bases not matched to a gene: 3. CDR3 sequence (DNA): TGTGCCAGCAGTCTGACAGGGCCCTACAATGAGCAGTTCTTC. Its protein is CASSLTGPYNEQFF.

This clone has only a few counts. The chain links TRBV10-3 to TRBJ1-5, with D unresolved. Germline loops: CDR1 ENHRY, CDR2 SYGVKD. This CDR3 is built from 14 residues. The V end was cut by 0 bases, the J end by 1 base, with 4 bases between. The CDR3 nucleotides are TGTGCCATCAGTGAGTCGTTAAGCAATCAGCCCCAGCATTTT. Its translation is CAISESLSNQPQHF.

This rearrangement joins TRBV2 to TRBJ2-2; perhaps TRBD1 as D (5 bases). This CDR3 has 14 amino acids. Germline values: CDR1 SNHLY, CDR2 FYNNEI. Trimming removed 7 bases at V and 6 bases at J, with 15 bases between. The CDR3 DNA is TGTGCCAGCAAAAAGACAGAGTCACCCGGGGAGCTGTTTTTT. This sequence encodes CASKKTESPGELFF.

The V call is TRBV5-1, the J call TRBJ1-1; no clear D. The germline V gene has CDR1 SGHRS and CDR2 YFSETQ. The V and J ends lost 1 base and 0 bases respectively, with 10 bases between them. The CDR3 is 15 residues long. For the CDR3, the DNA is TGCGCCAGCAGCTTGATAGGAGGCGTGAACACTGAAGCTTTCTTT. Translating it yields CASSLIGGVNTEAFF.